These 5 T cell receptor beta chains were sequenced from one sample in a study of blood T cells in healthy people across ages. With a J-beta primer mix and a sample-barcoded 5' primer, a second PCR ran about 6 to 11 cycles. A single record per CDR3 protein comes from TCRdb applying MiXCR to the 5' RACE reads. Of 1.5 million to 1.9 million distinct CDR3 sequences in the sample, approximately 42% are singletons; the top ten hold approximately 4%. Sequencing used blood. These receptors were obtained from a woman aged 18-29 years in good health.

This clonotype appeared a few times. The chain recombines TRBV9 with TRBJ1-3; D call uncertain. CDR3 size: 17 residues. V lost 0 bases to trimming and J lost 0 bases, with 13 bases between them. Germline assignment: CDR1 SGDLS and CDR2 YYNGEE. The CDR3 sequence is CASSVALPDHSGNTIYF. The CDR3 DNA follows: TGTGCCAGCAGCGTAGCTCTGCCGGACCACTCTGGAAACACCATATATTTT. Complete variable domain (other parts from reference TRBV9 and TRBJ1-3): DSGVTQTPKHLITATGQRVTLRCSPRSGDLSVYWYQQSLDQGLQFLIQYYNGEERAKGNILERFSAQQFPDLHSELNLSSLELGDSALYFCASSVALPDHSGNTIYFGEGSWLTVV.

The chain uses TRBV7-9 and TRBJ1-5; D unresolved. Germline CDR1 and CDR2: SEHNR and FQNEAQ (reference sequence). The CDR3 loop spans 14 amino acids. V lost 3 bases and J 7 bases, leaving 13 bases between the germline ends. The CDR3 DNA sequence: TGTGCCAGCAGCTTGGGTCAGGAGGGACAGCCCCAGCATTTT. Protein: CASSLGQEGQPQHF. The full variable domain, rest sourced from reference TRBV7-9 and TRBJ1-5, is DTGVSQNPRHKITKRGQNVTFRCDPISEHNRLYWYRQTLGQGPEFLTYFQNEAQLEKSRLLSDRFSAERPKGSFSTLEIQRTEQGDSAMYLCASSLGQEGQPQHFGDGTRLSIL.

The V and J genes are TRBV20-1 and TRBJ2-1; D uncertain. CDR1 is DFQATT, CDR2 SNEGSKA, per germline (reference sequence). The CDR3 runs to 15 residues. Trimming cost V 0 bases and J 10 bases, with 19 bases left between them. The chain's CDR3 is CSARDISRATKEQFF. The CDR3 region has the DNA TGCAGTGCTAGAGATATATCGAGAGCAACCAAGGAGCAGTTCTTC.

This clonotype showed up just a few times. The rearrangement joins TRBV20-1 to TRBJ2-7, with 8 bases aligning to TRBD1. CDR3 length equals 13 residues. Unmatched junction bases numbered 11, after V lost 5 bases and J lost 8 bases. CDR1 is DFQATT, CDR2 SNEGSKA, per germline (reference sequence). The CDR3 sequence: CSALDRGTTKQYF. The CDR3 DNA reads TGCAGTGCTCTCGACAGGGGTACTACGAAGCAGTACTTC.

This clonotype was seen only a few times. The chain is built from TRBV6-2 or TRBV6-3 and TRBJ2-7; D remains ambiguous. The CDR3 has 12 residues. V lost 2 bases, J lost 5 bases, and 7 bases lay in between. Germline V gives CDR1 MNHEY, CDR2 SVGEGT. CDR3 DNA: TGTGCCAGCAGTTACAGCTATCACGAGCAGTACTTC. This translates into CASSYSYHEQYF.